The rows below give T cell receptor beta chains drawn from one sample of a study of high-grade serous ovarian cancer treatment subgroups. TCRdb's copy holds only in-frame clones and misses some; the assay was immunoSEQ multiplex PCR. The sample carries some 300 clones, approximately 80% recorded once. Sequencing was performed on tumor tissue. The source of these receptors is a human donor with high-grade serous ovarian cancer. The conserved cysteine and the conserved F or W are not part of the CDR3 here. D genes are given only for firm matches.

j_call d_call v_call cdr3_aa
TRBJ1-6 - TRBV15 ATRDGGSPLH
TRBJ2-6 TRBD1 TRBV5-1 ASGHGTGAAGANVLT
TRBJ2-4 TRBD1 TRBV2 ASSDGTAFNIQY
TRBJ1-2 - TRBV10-2 ASSEDNYGYT
TRBJ1-2 - TRBV9 ASTDPAGTNYGYT
TRBJ2-2 - TRBV5-1 ASSRAAGGELF
TRBJ2-1 - TRBV18 ASSQGGGTYNEQF
TRBJ2-2 TRBD2 TRBV6-5 ASSYSGGSKTGELF
TRBJ2-6 - TRBV12-5 ASGPSGGQSRANVLT
TRBJ2-1 - TRBV15 ATRIGGAVNEQF
TRBJ2-7 TRBD2 TRBV7-9 ASSSKWTSDSEQY